This T cell receptor (beta chain) is drawn from a study of technical replicates of blood from several donors. The repertoire was sequenced with immunoSEQ multiplex PCR; TCRdb's copy has only in-frame clones and lacks some. The data contain tens of thousands of clones, approximately 97% of them singletons. Of note for this clone: At one end the junction does not follow the germline gene, possibly because of a read error.

Germline V gene sequence: CDR1 MNHNS, CDR2 SASEGT. This CDR3 comprises 16 residues. This chain joins TRBV6-1 and TRBJ2-7; a possible D gene is TRBD1 (5 bases). Material for sequencing was T cells isolated from PBMCs. The receptor was derived from a human donor in good health. The CDR3 nucleotides are TGTGCCAGCAGTGAAGAGTCCTTTGGACACCTCTACGAGCTGTACTTC. Translated: CASSEESFGHLYELYF.